These T cell receptor beta chains were read from a single sample in a study of blood T cell repertoires in COVID-19. Libraries were prepared by immunoSEQ multiplex PCR; TCRdb keeps only in-frame clonotypes and omits some of them. This table has 180,000 or so clones, about 80% appearing once. What was sequenced was PBMCs or T cells enriched from blood (not recorded which). The receptors come from a man aged 50-59 years who had recovered from COVID-19. Each CDR3 is given with its conserved first and last residue. A D gene is named only where the DNA matches it firmly. Size is omitted from some rows. Given values are once, few, many or a class for expanded clones.

V	J	D	size	CDR3	DNA
TRBV19	TRBJ2-1	TRBD1	NA	CASSTPTGQGWNEQFF	TGTGCCAGTAGTACACCAACGGGACAGGGCTGGAATGAGCAGTTCTTC
TRBV6-5	TRBJ1-6	TRBD1	NA	CASRMGTGESPLHF	TGTGCCAGCAGGATGGGGACAGGGGAATCACCCCTCCACTTT
TRBV5-4	TRBJ1-5	TRBD1	NA	CASSDGTGYQPQHF	TGTGCCAGCAGCGACGGGACAGGGTATCAGCCCCAGCATTTT
TRBV11-2	TRBJ2-1	NA	NA	CASSLVSPTVYNEQFF	TGTGCCAGCAGCTTAGTATCCCCGACAGTCTACAATGAGCAGTTCTTC
TRBV28	TRBJ2-6	NA	once	CASSTADSGANVLTF	TGTGCCAGCTCCACCGCAGATTCCGGGGCCAACGTCCTGACTTTC
TRBV19	TRBJ2-7	NA	NA	CASSIQTDYEQYF	TGTGCCAGTAGTATCCAGACAGACTACGAGCAGTACTTC
TRBV7-3	TRBJ2-2	NA	NA	CASSLKNTNTGELFF	TGTGCCAGCAGCTTAAAAAATACGAACACCGGGGAGCTGTTTTTT
TRBV2	TRBJ2-3	NA	NA	CAGGGGATDTQYF	TGTGCCGGGGGGGGCGGGGCCACAGATACGCAGTATTTT
TRBV5-1	TRBJ2-7	TRBD1	NA	CASSPRGTESYEQYF	TGCGCCAGCAGTCCTCGTGGGACAGAGTCCTACGAGCAGTACTTC
TRBV7-2	TRBJ1-2	NA	NA	CASSPYRATNYGYTF	TGTGCCAGCAGCCCTTACAGGGCAACTAACTATGGCTACACCTTC
TRBV19	TRBJ1-1	NA	few	CASSLKTGGGTEAFF	TGTGCCAGTAGTCTGAAAACGGGGGGCGGAACTGAAGCTTTCTTT
TRBV5-1	TRBJ2-1	TRBD2	NA	CASSHGTSGRGVNEQFF	TGCGCCAGCAGCCACGGGACTAGCGGGAGGGGGGTCAATGAGCAGTTCTTC
TRBV10-1	TRBJ2-7	TRBD2	NA	CASSESSGSYEQYF	TGCGCCAGCAGTGAGTCTAGCGGGAGTTACGAGCAGTACTTC
TRBV2	TRBJ2-5	NA	NA	CASSPGLRGYEETQYF	TGTGCCAGCTCTCCGGGGCTTAGGGGGTACGAAGAGACCCAGTACTTC
TRBV7-3	TRBJ2-2	NA	NA	CASSVDTNTGELFF	TGTGCCAGCAGTGTTGACACGAACACCGGGGAGCTGTTTTTT
TRBV5-1	TRBJ2-7	NA	NA	CASSLVGSSYEQYF	TGCGCCAGCAGCTTGGTGGGGAGCTCCTACGAGCAGTACTTC
TRBV6-1	TRBJ1-2	TRBD1	NA	CASSERRGLNYGYTF	TGTGCCAGCAGTGAGAGAAGGGGGCTTAACTATGGCTACACCTTC
TRBV12-3/TRBV12-4	TRBJ1-1	NA	NA	CASPLGRAARAFF	TGTGCCAGCCCTTTGGGGAGGGCGGCGCGCGCTTTCTTT
TRBV5-1	TRBJ2-5	TRBD2	few	CASSKGLAGAGDQETQYF	TGCGCCAGCAGCAAGGGACTAGCGGGGGCTGGGGACCAAGAGACCCAGTACTTC
TRBV10-1	TRBJ2-3	NA	NA	CASSESGGGDTQYF	TGCGCCAGCAGTGAGTCGGGAGGGGGTGATACGCAGTATTTT
TRBV27	TRBJ1-2	TRBD1	NA	CASSSWTGNNYGYTF	TGTGCCAGCAGTTCATGGACAGGGAATAACTATGGCTACACCTTC
TRBV15	TRBJ2-1	NA	many	CATSRAGNNEQFF	TGTGCCACCAGCAGAGCAGGGAACAATGAGCAGTTCTTC
TRBV7-3	TRBJ1-2	TRBD1	NA	CASSSSGTGGYYGYTF	TGTGCCAGCAGCTCGTCCGGGACAGGGGGCTACTATGGCTACACCTTC
TRBV30	TRBJ2-5	TRBD2	NA	CAWSRTGGSQETQYF	TGTGCCTGGAGTAGAACGGGGGGGTCCCAAGAGACCCAGTACTTC
TRBV28	TRBJ1-1	NA	many	CASSLLSGGRAPEAFF	TGTGCCAGCAGTTTACTCAGTGGTGGCAGGGCCCCTGAAGCTTTCTTT
TRBV19	TRBJ2-5	TRBD2	NA	CASSSTSGSFGETQYF	TGTGCCAGTAGTAGTACTAGCGGGAGCTTTGGTGAGACCCAGTACTTC
TRBV5-1	TRBJ1-6	NA	NA	CASSVDSLYNSPLHF	TGCGCCAGCAGCGTGGACAGCCTCTATAATTCACCCCTCCACTTT